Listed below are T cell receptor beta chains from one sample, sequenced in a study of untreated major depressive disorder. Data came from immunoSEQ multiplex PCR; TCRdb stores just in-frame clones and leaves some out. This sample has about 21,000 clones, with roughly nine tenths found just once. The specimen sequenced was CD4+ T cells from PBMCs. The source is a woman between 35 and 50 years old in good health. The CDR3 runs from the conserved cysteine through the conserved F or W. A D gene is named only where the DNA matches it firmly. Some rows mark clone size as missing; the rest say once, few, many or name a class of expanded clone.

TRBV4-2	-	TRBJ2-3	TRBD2	TGTGCCAGCAGCCAATTTTCGGGGACTAGTAGTCCCACAGATACGCAGTATTTT	CASSQFSGTSSPTDTQYF
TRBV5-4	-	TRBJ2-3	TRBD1	TGTGCCAGCAGCTTGGGCAGGGGGCGCACAGATACGCAGTATTTT	CASSLGRGRTDTQYF
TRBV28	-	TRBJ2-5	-	TGTGCCAGCTCACGGGGGTCAGGACCCCAGTACTTC	CASSRGSGPQYF
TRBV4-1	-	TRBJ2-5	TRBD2	TGCGCCAGCAGCCCCCGTCAGAGACTAGCACTCTTCGGGGAGACCCAGTACTTC	CASSPRQRLALFGETQYF
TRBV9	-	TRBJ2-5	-	TGTGCCAGCAGCGTAGGTACAGTCCAAGAGACCCAGTACTTC	CASSVGTVQETQYF
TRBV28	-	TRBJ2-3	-	TGTGCCAGCAGTTGGAGAGCTAGCACAGATACGCAGTATTTT	CASSWRASTDTQYF
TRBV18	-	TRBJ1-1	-	TGTGCCAGCTCACCCGGGGGGCAGGGCACTGAAGCTTTCTTT	CASSPGGQGTEAFF
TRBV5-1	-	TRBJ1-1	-	TGCGCCAGCAGCCGTGCGCGGGTCGCGGAGGCTGAAGCTTTCTTT	CASSRARVAEAEAFF
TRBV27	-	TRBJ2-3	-	TGTGCCAGCACCAGGGCTGGGGCAGATACGCAGTATTTT	CASTRAGADTQYF
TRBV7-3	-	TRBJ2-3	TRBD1	TGTGCCAGCGGGACAGGGCCCCAAGATACGCAGTATTTT	CASGTGPQDTQYF
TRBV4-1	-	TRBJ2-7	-	TGCGCCAGCAGCCGACAGTGGACTTACGAGCAGTACTTC	CASSRQWTYEQYF
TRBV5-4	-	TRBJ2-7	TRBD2	TGTGCCAGCAGCTTGGAAGTAGCGGGAGTAGGCGAGCAGTACTTC	CASSLEVAGVGEQYF
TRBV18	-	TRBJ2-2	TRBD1	TGTGCCAGCTCACCACGAGGGGGCACGGACACCGGGGAGCTGTTTTTT	CASSPRGGTDTGELFF
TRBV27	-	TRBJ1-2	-	TGTGCCAGCAGTCCCCAGGTCGGGGGGAAAGTCTTTAAGGGCTACACCTTC	CASSPQVGGKVFKGYTF
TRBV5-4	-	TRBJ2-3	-	TGTGCCAGCAGCCCCGGGACTCATATAACTAACACAGATACGCAGTATTTT	CASSPGTHITNTDTQYF
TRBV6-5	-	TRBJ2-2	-	TGTGCCAGCAGTTACTCGGATTTGAACACCGGGGAGCTGTTTTTT	CASSYSDLNTGELFF
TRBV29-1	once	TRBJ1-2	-	TGCAGCGTATCCTCTCGGGGGTCGGACTATGGCTACACCTTC	CSVSSRGSDYGYTF
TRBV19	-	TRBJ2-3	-	TGTGCCAGTAGTATTGGAGGGGGTTTGGCAGATACGCAGTATTTT	CASSIGGGLADTQYF